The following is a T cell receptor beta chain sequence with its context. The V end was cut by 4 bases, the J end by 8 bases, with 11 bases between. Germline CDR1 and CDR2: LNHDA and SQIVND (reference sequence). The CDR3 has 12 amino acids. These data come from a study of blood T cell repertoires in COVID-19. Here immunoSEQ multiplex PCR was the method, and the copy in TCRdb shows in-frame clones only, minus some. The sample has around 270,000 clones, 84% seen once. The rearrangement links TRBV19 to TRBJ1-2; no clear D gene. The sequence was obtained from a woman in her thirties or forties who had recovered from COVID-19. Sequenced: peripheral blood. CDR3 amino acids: CASSTRLSGYTF. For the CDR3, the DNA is TGTGCCAGTAGTACGCGGCTATCGGGCTACACCTTC.